This T cell receptor (beta chain) was sequenced during a study of graft-versus-host responses after intestinal transplantation. Study background: Every one of the recipients received anti-thymocyte globulin induction and afterwards took tacrolimus and steroids for about 3 years. Broader study findings: GvH clones turned up in recipient marrow; some had shown up first in ileum or blood. High graft-versus-host to host-versus-graft clonal ratios were found in allografts of patients who had graft-donor T cell macrochimerism.

Trimming removed 0 bases from V and 4 bases from J, with 10 bases in between. Germline CDR1 and CDR2: SGHAT and FQNNGV. CDR3 size: 15 residues. Repertoires were generated with immunoSEQ multiplex PCR, while TCRdb's copy carries only in-frame clones and drops some. The sample shows 95,000 to 130,000 clones, 90% of them seen only once. Regarding this clone: Its antigen is unidentified.

The V and J genes are TRBV11-2 and TRBJ2-1, with D possibly TRBD2 on 5 matching bases. The sequence derives from a human donor who received an intestinal transplant. The material sequenced was unstimulated CD4+ T cells sorted from spleen or lymph node cells, taken before intestinal transplant. DNA of the CDR3: TGTGCCAGCAGCTTAGAAGGACGGACTTACAATGAGCAGTTCTTC. Its protein is CASSLEGRTYNEQFF.